This T cell receptor beta chain was captured by sequencing in a study of T cell repertoires in cytomegalovirus infection. Study-level background: CMV epitopes, recently identified HLA-C-restricted and well-studied HLA-B-restricted, were used. A matching HLA type, together with CMV infection, was signaled by public TCR beta signatures.

TCRdb redid the calling of the reads with MiXCR, one entry per CDR3 protein. The sample carries around 81,000 distinct CDR3 sequences, around 42% recorded once. In regard to this clonotype: What it recognizes is unknown.

The specimen comprised CD8+ T cells from cultured PBMCs, sampled from culture after CMV antigen stimulation. This TCR derives from a human donor in good health (CMV status not recorded). Some clones in this sample may be carry-over from other donors' samples.

CDR3: CASSFSQVVEQFF. The CDR3 region has the DNA TGTGCCAGCAGTTTCTCACAGGTTGTTGAGCAGTTCTTC. V usage is TRBV6-2 or TRBV6-3 and J usage is TRBJ2-1, with a possible D match to TRBD1 (5 bases). The CDR3 is made up of 13 amino acids. Between the trimmed V and J ends, which lost 4 bases and 9 bases, there was a span of 13 bases. Germline V CDR1 and CDR2: MNHEY, SVGEGT.